This is a list of T cell receptor beta chains from one sample in a study of blood T cell repertoires in COVID-19. Clones were read by immunoSEQ multiplex PCR, and TCRdb kept only the in-frame ones, dropping some. The table shows some 160,000 clones, with around 77% occurring only once. Sample: peripheral blood. All receptors derive from a man aged 50 to 59 with active or convalescent COVID-19. Both conserved end residues are part of each CDR3. Each record gives: J gene, V gene, CDR3 protein.

J: TRBJ1-6; V: TRBV5-8; CDR3: CASSQLRGGLTLHF
J: TRBJ1-2; V: TRBV5-1; CDR3: CASSSGQGGYGYTF
J: TRBJ1-6; V: TRBV5-1; CDR3: CASKSDISNNSPLHF
J: TRBJ2-2; V: TRBV19; CDR3: CASTSQGPGELFF
J: TRBJ2-7; V: TRBV2; CDR3: CASSEGLANYEQYF
J: TRBJ2-5; V: TRBV11-3; CDR3: CASRWTGIQETQYF
J: TRBJ2-7; V: TRBV5-6; CDR3: CASSLPWGSSYEQYF
J: TRBJ2-5; V: TRBV5-6; CDR3: CASSFISGIETQYF
J: TRBJ2-1; V: TRBV27; CDR3: CASSFGTSGSNEQFF
J: TRBJ1-5; V: TRBV18; CDR3: CASSPSRRNNQPQHF
J: TRBJ2-5; V: TRBV5-4; CDR3: CASSWGIAGRQETQYF
J: TRBJ1-4; V: TRBV19; CDR3: CASRGGFRAGQGEKLFF
J: TRBJ2-7; V: TRBV6-5; CDR3: CARRGSKDYEQYF
J: TRBJ2-7; V: TRBV19; CDR3: CASSIAAGYEQYF
J: TRBJ1-1; V: TRBV27; CDR3: CASSFRQGAEAFF
J: TRBJ2-5; V: TRBV29-1; CDR3: CSVEWAGGKETQYF
J: TRBJ1-2; V: TRBV9; CDR3: CASSRTGRENGYTF
J: TRBJ1-5; V: TRBV7-2; CDR3: CASSLTQNQPQHF
J: TRBJ1-4; V: TRBV18; CDR3: CASSSTGTGFNALEKLFF
J: TRBJ2-3; V: TRBV6-4; CDR3: CASTSVVAGPTDTQYF
J: TRBJ2-1; V: TRBV2; CDR3: CASSGGPYNEQFF
J: TRBJ2-3; V: TRBV3-1/TRBV3-2; CDR3: CASSQERTETDTQYF
J: TRBJ2-1; V: TRBV5-1; CDR3: CASSLNLNNEQFF
J: TRBJ2-3; V: TRBV7-9; CDR3: CASNGYGLSTDTQYF
J: TRBJ1-5; V: TRBV19; CDR3: CASSINRRQGSFGQPQHF
J: TRBJ1-3; V: TRBV7-9; CDR3: CASSLSHEHTIYF